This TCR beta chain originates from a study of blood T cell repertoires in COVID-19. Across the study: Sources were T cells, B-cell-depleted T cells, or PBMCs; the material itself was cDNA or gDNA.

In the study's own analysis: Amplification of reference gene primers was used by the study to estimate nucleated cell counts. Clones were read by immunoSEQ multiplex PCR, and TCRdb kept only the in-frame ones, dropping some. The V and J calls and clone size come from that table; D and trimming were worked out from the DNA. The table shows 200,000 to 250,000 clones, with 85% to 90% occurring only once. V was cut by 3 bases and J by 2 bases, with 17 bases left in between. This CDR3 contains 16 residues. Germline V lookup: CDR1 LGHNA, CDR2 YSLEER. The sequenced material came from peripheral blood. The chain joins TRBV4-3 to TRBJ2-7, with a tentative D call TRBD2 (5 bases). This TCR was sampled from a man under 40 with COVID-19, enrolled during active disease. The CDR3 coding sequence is TGCGCCAGCAGCCACGCGGACGGCCGACTAACCTACGAGCAGTACTTC. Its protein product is CASSHADGRLTYEQYF.